The clone carrying this T cell receptor beta chain showed up many times. Its antigen remains unknown. Time point denoted: persistent/refractory GD, antithyroid drugs over 5 years with positive TRAb. The authors made the TCR library using RNA they extracted from PBMCs. Patients came through an endocrinology department, and that department was in Xi'an, China. The source of the sample is a study of regulatory T cells in long-lasting Graves disease. Study overall: Positive TSH receptor antibodies alongside over 5 years of antithyroid drugs were what marked Graves' disease as persistent.

Sequencing libraries for TCR beta were prepared with iRepertoire HTBI primers and Arm-PCR of CDR3 regions. One entry per CDR3 protein, called by TCRdb with MiXCR from the multiplex PCR reads. The sample lists 650,000 to 700,000 distinct CDR3 sequences, about 32% seen once, with under 50% in the top ten. The study's findings and limits: TRBV28, TRBJ1-2 and TRBJ2-5 were favored in persistent disease. Persistent Graves' patients possessed reduced TCR diversity relative to recently diagnosed ones.

Trimming cost V 7 bases and J 1 base, with 10 bases left between them. There are 13 residues in the CDR3. The germline gives CDR1 SNHLY, CDR2 FYNNEI. Sequencing used peripheral blood mononuclear cells (PBMCs), obtained when the disease was refractory, from a patient treated with antithyroid drugs. V usage is TRBV2 and J usage is TRBJ2-5; possibly TRBD1 or TRBD2 for D (5 bases each). The sequence was collected from a female donor with Graves disease. CDR3: CASTRDRQETQYF. The CDR3 DNA reads as TGTGCCAGCACCCGGGACCGCCAAGAGACCCAGTACTTC.